The T cell receptor (beta chain) under discussion was sequenced for a study of T cell changes during pregnancy in multiple sclerosis. TCRdb's table, derived via immunoSEQ multiplex PCR, lists solely in-frame clones and lacks some. The profile shows 80,000 or so clones, approximately 90% of them singletons. Source: peripheral blood, taken before pregnancy. The TCR originated in a female donor with multiple sclerosis, enrolled in a pregnancy study.

CDR3 loop: CASSVPVVASGNTDTQYF. Written as DNA, the CDR3 is TGTGCCAGCAGTGTCCCCGTGGTAGCTAGCGGCAACACAGATACGCAGTATTTT. The chain employs TRBV6-1 and TRBJ2-3; 7 bases agree with TRBD2. Germline V gene lookup returns CDR1 MNHNS and CDR2 SASEGT. The CDR3 runs 18 residues. V trimming: 4 bases; J trimming: 2 bases; junction bases outside the gene matches: 15.